These T cell receptor beta chains were read from a single sample in a study of T cells after yellow fever vaccination. TCRdb reprocessed the 5' RACE reads via MiXCR and lists one record per CDR3 protein. The data show about 320,000 distinct CDR3 sequences, approximately 4.5% seen once. The source was PBMCs, collected 15 days after the yellow fever booster vaccination. These receptors all come from a man between 18 and 35 years old who received the YFV17D yellow fever vaccine. CDR3s include the opening cysteine and the closing phenylalanine or tryptophan. The D gene is left open where the match is weak. Size values are once, few and many counts, or a class for expanded clones, and some rows have none.

J,V,size,D,DNA,CDR3
TRBJ1-2,TRBV5-1,few,TRBD1,TGCGCCAGCAGCTGGGGACAGAGTCTCGGCTACACCTTC,CASSWGQSLGYTF
TRBJ2-4,TRBV7-2,-,TRBD2,TGTGCCAGCAGCACCGCCGGGAGCGGGAGCATTCAGTACTTC,CASSTAGSGSIQYF
TRBJ2-3,TRBV4-2,few,TRBD2,TGTGCCAGCAGCCAAGACGGCAGCGGGGGCTTCGTGGATACGCAGTATTTT,CASSQDGSGGFVDTQYF
TRBJ2-7,TRBV5-1,many,-,TGCGCCAGCAGCCCTCGACGGCCGGACGACGAGCAGTACTTC,CASSPRRPDDEQYF
TRBJ2-5,TRBV7-7,-,TRBD1,TGTGCCAGCAGCTTACGCCCGACAGGGTGGGGTATACAGACCCAGTACTTC,CASSLRPTGWGIQTQYF
TRBJ1-4,TRBV6-5,many,TRBD1,TGTGCCAGCAGTGGGGACAGGGGGGAAAAACTGTTTTTT,CASSGDRGEKLFF
TRBJ1-1,TRBV7-2,few,-,TGTGCCAGCAGCTTCGTGACATTCGGAGCTTTCTTT,CASSFVTFGAFF
TRBJ1-6,TRBV4-3,-,-,TGCGCCAGCAGCAACTATAATTCACCCCTCCACTTT,CASSNYNSPLHF
TRBJ2-1,TRBV7-9,many,TRBD2,TGTGCCAGCATCACCGGGGGGGTTTACAATGAGCAGTTCTTC,CASITGGVYNEQFF
TRBJ1-4,TRBV6-5,many,-,TGTGCCAGCAGTTACTCAACAGGAGGAATGAAAATTCTCGTTTTT,CASSYSTGGMKILVF
TRBJ2-2,TRBV11-3,-,-,TGTGCCAGCAGTCCGCCGCCTGCTAGGGACACCGGGGAGCTGTTTTTT,CASSPPPARDTGELFF
TRBJ2-5,TRBV7-8,many,TRBD1,TGTGCCAGCAGCTTAGCACCTGGGACAGGGGGTGGTGAGACCCAGTACTTC,CASSLAPGTGGGETQYF
TRBJ1-5,TRBV13,-,-,TGTGCCAGCAGCTGGGGCGGGCTAAGCAATCAGCCCCAGCATTTT,CASSWGGLSNQPQHF
TRBJ1-6,TRBV4-3,-,-,TGCGCCAGCAGCCGGGGGGTCTATAATTCACCCCTCCACTTT,CASSRGVYNSPLHF
TRBJ2-3,TRBV25-1,-,-,TGTGCCAGCAGGGGCCCCCCCTCTTTGCTCACAGTTACGCAGTATTTT,CASRGPPSLLTVTQYF
TRBJ1-1,TRBV5-6,-,-,TGTGCCAGCAGCTTGGTGGGTAATTTAGTGAACACTGAAGCTTTCTTT,CASSLVGNLVNTEAFF
TRBJ1-4,TRBV7-2,many,-,TGTGCCAGCAGCTTAAGTGCGGTGAATGAAAAACTGTTTTTT,CASSLSAVNEKLFF
TRBJ2-2,TRBV7-3,-,TRBD1,TGTGCCAGCAGCTCCGCCCAGGGGGCCACCGGGGAGCTGTTTTTT,CASSSAQGATGELFF
TRBJ1-1,TRBV19,few,-,TGTGCTACCAAAATCGTAATAGGTCTGAACACTGAAGCTTTCTTT,CATKIVIGLNTEAFF
TRBJ1-5,TRBV5-1,-,-,TGCGCCAGCAGTGGAGGGGACAATCAGCCCCAGCATTTT,CASSGGDNQPQHF
TRBJ1-5,TRBV4-3,-,TRBD1,TGCGCCAGCAGCCACCGGACAGGTGATAATCAGCCCCAGCATTTT,CASSHRTGDNQPQHF
TRBJ2-7,TRBV5-6,-,-,TGTGCCAGCAGCTTCCCTGACCGGGGCGAGCAGTACTTC,CASSFPDRGEQYF
TRBJ2-7,TRBV6-6,many,TRBD2,TGTGCCAGCAGGAATAGTGGTAGCGGGGGGCCAAGCTCCTACGAGCAGTACTTC,CASRNSGSGGPSSYEQYF
TRBJ2-4,TRBV6-5,few,TRBD1,TGTGCCAGCAGTTACGTGGGACAGGGAAAAAACATTCAGTACTTC,CASSYVGQGKNIQYF
TRBJ2-3,TRBV20-1,few,TRBD2,TGCAGTGCTACTGAGGTGGCCAGCGGGGGGCCCGCAGATACGCAGTATTTT,CSATEVASGGPADTQYF
TRBJ2-3,TRBV6-5,few,-,TGTGCCAGCAGTTACTCGTGGAGGGACCGGGTCACGGCGCAGTATTTT,CASSYSWRDRVTAQYF
TRBJ1-1,TRBV5-1,many,-,TGCGCCAGCAGCTTGGTACAGGGCCGGAACACTGAAGCTTTCTTT,CASSLVQGRNTEAFF
TRBJ2-2,TRBV10-1,few,-,TGCGCCAGCGGACGGTCGAACACCGGGGAGCTGTTTTTT,CASGRSNTGELFF
TRBJ2-1,TRBV4-3,-,-,TGCGCCAGCAGCCAAGGTGGAGCCAGGGGAAGGGATGAGCAGTTCTTC,CASSQGGARGRDEQFF
TRBJ1-4,TRBV7-9,many,-,TGTGCCAGCAGCGCTTCAGGAGACGAAAAACTGTTTTTT,CASSASGDEKLFF
TRBJ1-4,TRBV10-1,-,-,TGCGCCAGCAGTGCCGGGGTTGGGGGAGCTGAAAAACTGTTTTTT,CASSAGVGGAEKLFF
TRBJ2-1,TRBV7-9,-,TRBD1,TGTGCCAGCAGCTTAACGGACAGGAGCTCCTACAATGAGCAGTTCTTC,CASSLTDRSSYNEQFF
TRBJ1-6,TRBV7-2,many,-,TGTGCCAGCGAGGGCCTAGATTCACCCCTCCACTTT,CASEGLDSPLHF
TRBJ1-5,TRBV5-1,-,-,TGCGCCAGCAGCCGGGGGGTCGGCAATCAGCCCCAGCATTTT,CASSRGVGNQPQHF
TRBJ1-2,TRBV7-2,many,-,TGTGCCAGCAGCTTAGCCGGACAAGAGACTTATGGCTACACCTTC,CASSLAGQETYGYTF
TRBJ1-6,TRBV6-1,many,-,TGTGCCAGCAATCCGACGGATGCGAATCATTCACCCCTCCACTTT,CASNPTDANHSPLHF
TRBJ1-4,TRBV4-1,few,-,TGCGCCAGCAGCCTTACACGCGGGAGAAATGAAAAACTGTTTTTT,CASSLTRGRNEKLFF
TRBJ2-6,TRBV7-8,-,-,TGTGCCAGCAGCACAACAGGGTCTGGGGCCAACGTCCTGACTTTC,CASSTTGSGANVLTF
TRBJ2-5,TRBV7-3,few,TRBD1,TGTGCCAGCAGCTTAAGGGACAGGGGTCAGACCCAGTACTTC,CASSLRDRGQTQYF
TRBJ2-2,TRBV4-2,many,TRBD2,TGTGCCAGCAGCCAATCTTGGACTAGCGGGGAATTCAACACCGGGGAGCTGTTTTTT,CASSQSWTSGEFNTGELFF
TRBJ1-2,TRBV18,many,-,TGTGCCAGCTCACCATTTAACGGAAACTATGGCTACACCTTC,CASSPFNGNYGYTF
TRBJ2-3,TRBV7-2,many,TRBD2,TGTGCCAGCAGTTGGGACTACGGTACGCAGTATTTT,CASSWDYGTQYF